Below are 29 T cell receptor beta chains sequenced from a single sample in a study of blood T cell repertoires in COVID-19. Sequencing used immunoSEQ multiplex PCR; TCRdb keeps in-frame clones, though not all of them. This repertoire shows around 240,000 clones, approximately 85% found once; its top ten account for approximately 1.9%. Input material: PBMCs or T cells enriched from blood (not recorded which). The receptors derive from a woman between 45 and 65 years old who had recovered from COVID-19.

The chain carries TRBV6-5 and TRBJ2-1, with 13 bases aligning to TRBD2. The germline V gene has CDR1 MNHEY and CDR2 SVGAGI. This CDR3 spans 15 amino acids. V was clipped by 8 bases and J by 9 bases; unmatched bases: 10. CDR3 protein: CASWGGLAGPAEQFF. CDR3 in DNA: TGTGCCAGCTGGGGGGGACTAGCGGGACCGGCTGAGCAGTTCTTC.

The V and J genes are TRBV19 and TRBJ1-2; D remains unclear. CDR3 length: 14 amino acids. Trimming pared 1 base from V and 4 bases from J, leaving 10 bases between. CDR1 and CDR2 (germline): LNHDA, SQIVND (reference sequence). CDR3 bases: TGTGCCAGTAGTATAGGGCCCTTTGGCTATGGCTACACCTTC. Amino acid sequence: CASSIGPFGYGYTF.

In this sample, this clone turned up a few times. The J gene is TRBJ2-3, the V gene TRBV28, with 7 bases that match TRBD1. This CDR3 has 14 amino acids. Per germline, CDR1 MDHEN and CDR2 SYDVKM. The V segment lost 2 bases and the J segment 5 bases; nucleotides outside the gene matches: 4. CDR3 sequence (DNA): TGTGCCAGCAGTTTAACAGGGGAATTAGATACGCAGTATTTT. It specifies CASSLTGELDTQYF.

The J gene is TRBJ2-4, the V gene TRBV19, with 10 nucleotides matching TRBD1. Germline trimming cut 5 bases from V and 7 bases from J; bases unmatched to any gene: 8. The CDR3 has 15 amino acids. CDR1 and CDR2 (germline): LNHDA, SQIVND (reference sequence). CDR3: CASSSPGQGRNIQYF. Here the CDR3 DNA reads TGTGCCAGTAGTTCACCGGGACAGGGGCGGAACATTCAGTACTTC.

This chain links TRBV10-3 with TRBJ1-2; D not certain. The V gene lost 11 bases and the J gene lost 4 bases, with 17 bases spanning the gap. The CDR3 contains 13 residues. The germline V gene has CDR1 ENHRY and CDR2 SYGVKD. CDR3 residues: CAVGREKGYGYTF. The CDR3 DNA sequence: TGTGCCGTCGGACGGGAGAAAGGCTATGGCTACACCTTC.

This chain links TRBV5-6 with TRBJ2-5, with 10 bases fitting TRBD2. Looked up from germline, CDR1 is SGHDT and CDR2 is YYEEEE. The CDR3 is 14 amino acids. Trimming at V came to 6 bases and at J to 5 bases, leaving 7 bases not matched to a gene. The CDR3 DNA reads TGTGCCAGCAAAGGTAGCGGGAGGCCTGAGACCCAGTACTTC. Its translation: CASKGSGRPETQYF.

This chain joins TRBV12-1 and TRBJ1-5; the table's D call of TRBD1 was not tested on the DNA. TRBV12-1 is a pseudogene locus. The CDR3 contains 14 residues. In DNA form, the CDR3 reads TGTGCCAGCAGCTTACGACAGAAGAATCAGCCCCAGCATTTT. Its translation is CASSLRQKNQPQHF.

The chain recombines TRBV10-3 with TRBJ1-3; D remains ambiguous. V lost 10 bases and J 1 base, leaving 11 bases between the germline ends. This CDR3 has 13 amino acids. Germline CDR1 is ENHRY and CDR2 is SYGVKD. The CDR3 DNA reads TGTGCCACGGGAAACCCATCTGGAAACACCATATATTTT. It translates to CATGNPSGNTIYF.

V is TRBV6-5 and J is TRBJ1-1; 7 nucleotides line up with TRBD1. In germline, CDR1 is MNHEY, CDR2 SVGAGI. CDR3 length: 14 amino acids. Unmatched junction bases numbered 10, after V lost 2 bases and J lost 10 bases. The CDR3 DNA reads as TGTGCCAGCAGTTACAGCGAGGGGGCCCGAGTAGCTTTCTTT. It is translated as CASSYSEGARVAFF.

The chain is built from TRBV5-1 and TRBJ2-3; 8 nucleotides match TRBD2. CDR1 and CDR2 (germline): SGHRS, YFSETQ. This CDR3 has 16 residues. V dropped 1 base and J dropped 3; count of bases not matched to a gene: 7. CDR3 protein: CASSLPSGFFTDTQYF. The CDR3, as DNA: TGCGCCAGCAGCTTGCCTAGCGGGTTTTTTACAGATACGCAGTATTTT. The full variable domain, with the rest looked up from reference TRBV5-1 and TRBJ2-3, is KAGVTQTPRYLIKTRGQQVTLSCSPISGHRSVSWYQQTPGQGLQFLFEYFSETQRNKGNFPGRFSGRQFSNSRSEMNVSTLELGDSALYLCASSLPSGFFTDTQYFGPGTRLTVL.

This sequence joins TRBV9 and TRBJ2-1; weak D call: TRBD1 (5 bases). The V end was cut by 0 bases, the J end by 9 bases, with 13 bases between. Per germline, CDR1 SGDLS and CDR2 YYNGEE. This CDR3 region has 14 residues. CDR3 region: CASSVGGNGIEQFF. The CDR3 coding sequence is TGTGCCAGCAGCGTAGGGGGCAACGGCATTGAGCAGTTCTTC.

The sample holds a few counts of this clone. The chain links TRBV28 to TRBJ2-4; maybe TRBD2 (5 bases). Trimming left V 3 bases short and J 0 bases short, with 15 bases between. The CDR3 sequence is 17 residues long. The germline V gene encodes CDR1 MDHEN and CDR2 SYDVKM. The CDR3 protein is CASSFGWGELAKNIQYF. Here the CDR3 DNA reads TGTGCCAGCAGTTTTGGTTGGGGAGAACTAGCCAAAAACATTCAGTACTTC.

The chain couples TRBV7-2 to TRBJ2-3; weak D call: TRBD1 (5 bases). Germline lookup yields CDR1 SGHTA and CDR2 FQGNSA. The CDR3 spans 14 residues. Deletions cut 5 bases from V and 4 bases from J, with 13 bases between. The CDR3 here is CASSPYQGPDTQYF. The CDR3 DNA reads as TGTGCCAGCAGCCCTTACCAGGGTCCAGATACGCAGTATTTT.

As for this clone: Additional DNA sequences in this sample encode the identical CDR3. The rearrangement links TRBV19 to TRBJ1-5, with 9 bases aligning to TRBD1. Trimming cost V 7 bases and J 4 bases; bases outside gene matches: 5. The germline V gene has CDR1 LNHDA and CDR2 SQIVND (reference sequence). CDR3 size: 14 residues. The CDR3 DNA is TGTGCCAGTAACCCTGGACAGGGGAATCAGCCCCAGCATTTT. This sequence encodes CASNPGQGNQPQHF.

The V call is TRBV6-6, the J call TRBJ1-5, with D possibly TRBD1 on 6 matching bases. Trimming removed 0 bases at V and 3 bases at J, with 12 bases between. From germline, CDR1 is MNHNY and CDR2 SVGAGI (reference sequence). CDR3 length equals 16 residues. The CDR3 reads CASSYSGAGVNQPQHF. Here the CDR3 DNA reads TGTGCCAGCAGTTACTCGGGGGCAGGCGTCAATCAGCCCCAGCATTTT.

This chain connects TRBV27 to TRBJ2-3; D call uncertain. V was trimmed by 2 bases and J by 7 bases, leaving 13 bases between them. Germline V lookup: CDR1 MNHEY, CDR2 SMNVEV (reference sequence). The CDR3 has 14 amino acids. CDR3 amino acids: CASSLSPPPNTQYF. Written as DNA, the CDR3 is TGTGCCAGCAGTTTAAGCCCCCCCCCGAATACGCAGTATTTT.

The chain links TRBV5-1 to TRBJ2-2, with 7 bases that match TRBD2. J lost 4 bases, V lost 3 bases, and 12 bases had no gene match. The CDR3 has 17 amino acids. From germline, CDR1 is SGHRS and CDR2 YFSETQ. In nucleotides, the CDR3 is TGCGCCAGCAGCTACCTTACTAGCGATCGAAGCACCGGGGAGCTGTTTTTT. It specifies CASSYLTSDRSTGELFF.

In this sample, this clone turned up once. The chain recombines TRBV5-1 with TRBJ2-7, with D maybe TRBD1 (6 bases). V shed 5 bases and J shed 5 bases, with 11 bases lying between them. The CDR3 length is 12 residues. Germline lookup yields CDR1 SGHRS and CDR2 YFSETQ. CDR3 in DNA: TGCGCCAGCAGATACAGGGAGCACGAGCAGTACTTC. Its protein product is CASRYREHEQYF.

This chain joins TRBV7-4 and TRBJ2-7; 7 nucleotides align to TRBD2. V shed 1 base and J 3 bases; nucleotides not matched to a gene: 6. Germline-derived CDR1 and CDR2 are SGHVT and SQSDAQ. There are 15 residues in the CDR3. The CDR3 sequence is CASSLGGRAYYEQYF. The CDR3 region has the DNA TGTGCCAGCAGCTTAGGTGGGAGGGCATACTACGAGCAGTACTTC. Together with reference TRBV7-4 and TRBJ2-7, the CDR3 gives the full variable domain: GAGVSQSPRYKVAKRGRDVALRCDSISGHVTLYWYRQTLGQGSEVLTYSQSDAQRDKSGRPSGRFSAERPERSVSTLKIQRTEQGDSAVYLCASSLGGRAYYEQYFGPGTRLTVT.

V gene TRBV3-1 (or the pseudogene TRBV3-2) combines with J gene TRBJ2-1; D may be TRBD2 (7 bases). The V end lost 6 bases, the J end lost 16 bases, and 22 bases lay between the germline ends. Looked up from germline, CDR1 is LGHDT and CDR2 is YNNKEL (reference sequence). The CDR3 is 13 amino acids. In DNA form, the CDR3 reads TGTGCCAGCAGTCCGACCGGGGGGCGGGCCCCCTTCTTC. Its protein is CASSPTGGRAPFF.

The V call is TRBV7-2, the J call TRBJ2-7; a possible D gene is TRBD2 (5 bases). The ends were cut back, 6 bases at V and 7 bases at J, with 16 bases in the middle. Germline V CDR1 and CDR2: SGHTA, FQGNSA. This CDR3 region has 13 residues. This CDR3 is CASRRPGVFEQYF. DNA of the CDR3: TGTGCCAGCAGGCGCCCCGGGGTTTTTGAGCAGTACTTC.

The genes are TRBV20-1 and TRBJ2-7; a weak D match, TRBD2 (5 bases). The CDR3 covers 11 residues. The germline CDR1 and CDR2 sequences are DFQATT and SNEGSKA (reference sequence). The V end lost 3 bases, the J end lost 7 bases, and 10 bases lay between the germline ends. The CDR3 is CSASGVREQYF. The DNA of the CDR3 is TGCAGTGCTAGCGGGGTTAGGGAGCAGTACTTC.

The chain recombines TRBV12-3 or TRBV12-4 with TRBJ2-7, with a possible D match to TRBD1 (6 bases). V was clipped by 7 bases and J by 9 bases, with 19 bases between them. The CDR3 length is 13 residues. In DNA form, the CDR3 reads TGTGCCAGCACTGCGGCCAGGGGACAAGGGCAGTACTTC. Its translation: CASTAARGQGQYF.

The chain's CDR3 is CASSKSGQYNEQFF. The CDR3, as DNA: TGTGCCAGCAGCAAATCCGGACAGTACAATGAGCAGTTCTTC. The chain recombines TRBV6-4 with TRBJ2-1; D might be TRBD1 (6 bases). Per the germline V gene, CDR1 is MRHNA and CDR2 is SNTAGT. V was clipped by 6 bases and J by 4 bases, with 13 bases between them. The length of the CDR3 is 14 residues.

This rearrangement joins TRBV27 to TRBJ1-5; D call uncertain. Germline V lookup: CDR1 MNHEY, CDR2 SMNVEV (reference sequence). The CDR3 is made up of 16 amino acids. The germline V and J ends were trimmed by 0 bases and 1 base, with 10 bases remaining between them. The CDR3: CASSLSSSVSNQPQHF. DNA for the CDR3: TGTGCCAGCAGTTTATCGTCGTCCGTAAGCAATCAGCCCCAGCATTTT.

J is TRBJ2-3 and V is TRBV5-6; 10 bases match TRBD1. This CDR3 spans 16 amino acids. CDR1 is SGHDT and CDR2 is YYEEEE in the germline V gene. Trimming took 0 bases from V and 0 from J; bases not matched to a gene: 1. CDR3: CASSLGDRGSTDTQYF. The CDR3 DNA reads as TGTGCCAGCAGCTTGGGGGACAGGGGTAGCACAGATACGCAGTATTTT.

The chain recombines TRBV2 with TRBJ1-5; 9 bases fit TRBD1. The CDR3 contains 14 residues. V lost 7 bases, J lost 4 bases, and 5 bases stayed unmatched. Per the germline V gene, CDR1 is SNHLY and CDR2 is FYNNEI. As DNA, the CDR3 is TGTGCCAGCAACGAGGACAGGGGTAATCAGCCCCAGCATTTT. It yields the protein CASNEDRGNQPQHF.

This chain links TRBV10-3 with TRBJ2-3; 13 nucleotides line up with TRBD2. Germline CDR1 reads ENHRY; CDR2 reads SYGVKD. There are 16 residues in the CDR3. Losses at the gene ends were 4 bases for V and 3 bases for J; bases not matched to a gene: 4. The CDR3 loop is CAISGRTSGSTDTQYF. DNA of the CDR3: TGTGCCATCAGTGGGCGGACTAGCGGGAGTACAGATACGCAGTATTTT.

The chain joins TRBV4-1 to TRBJ1-6; TRBD1 agrees at 7 bases. V dropped 3 bases and J dropped 10; count of bases not matched to a gene: 15. The CDR3 contains 17 residues. Germline V CDR1 and CDR2: MGHRA, YSYEKL. In nucleotides, the CDR3 is TGCGCCAGCAGCCAGGATAGACAGGGCGGGTTGGAGTCACCCCTCCACTTT. Translating gives CASSQDRQGGLESPLHF.